This T cell receptor beta chain was profiled in a study of cytomegalovirus exposure and HLA in healthy donors. The study's findings and limits: In a later analysis, at a false discovery rate of 0.05, about 16,000 TCR beta sequences matched HLA alleles. In a later analysis, compared with equally common non-associated chains, HLA-associated beta chains were more expanded. Later analysis reportedly placed an Asian-associated ancestry cluster below the roughly 700-donor mean in N-insertions.

With 60 Vbeta and 13 Jbeta primers, the PCR was carried out. Produced via immunoSEQ multiplex PCR; TCRdb's table is partial and in-frame only. The table has 150,000 to 200,000 clones, around 76% seen once. Regarding this clone: Its target is not known.

The V gene end was trimmed by 0 bases and the J gene end by 4 bases; junction bases not matched to a gene: 7. The CDR3 is 17 amino acids. Germline assignment: CDR1 LGHNA and CDR2 YNFKEQ. The specimen sequenced was PBMCs. The source is a female donor in good health and CMV-seronegative. The gene calls are TRBV4-2 and TRBJ2-3, with 10 nucleotides matching TRBD2. The CDR3 spells CASSQDRSGGVPDTQYF. The CDR3 DNA follows: TGTGCCAGCAGCCAAGATCGAAGCGGGGGGGTCCCAGATACGCAGTATTTT.